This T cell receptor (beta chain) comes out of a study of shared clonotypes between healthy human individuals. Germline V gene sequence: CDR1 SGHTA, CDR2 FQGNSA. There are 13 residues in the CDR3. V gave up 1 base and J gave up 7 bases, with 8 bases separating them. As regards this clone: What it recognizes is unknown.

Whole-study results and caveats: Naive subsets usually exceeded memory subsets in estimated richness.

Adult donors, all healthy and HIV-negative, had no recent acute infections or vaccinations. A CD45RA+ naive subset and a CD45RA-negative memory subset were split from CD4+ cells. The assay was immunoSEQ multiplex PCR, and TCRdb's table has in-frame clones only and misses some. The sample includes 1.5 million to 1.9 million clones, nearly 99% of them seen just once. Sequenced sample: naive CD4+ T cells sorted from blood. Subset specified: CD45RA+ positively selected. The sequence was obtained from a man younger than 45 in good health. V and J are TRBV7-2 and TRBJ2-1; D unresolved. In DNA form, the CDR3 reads TGTGCCAGCAGCTTAGTGTTTGGAAATGAGCAGTTCTTC. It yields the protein CASSLVFGNEQFF.